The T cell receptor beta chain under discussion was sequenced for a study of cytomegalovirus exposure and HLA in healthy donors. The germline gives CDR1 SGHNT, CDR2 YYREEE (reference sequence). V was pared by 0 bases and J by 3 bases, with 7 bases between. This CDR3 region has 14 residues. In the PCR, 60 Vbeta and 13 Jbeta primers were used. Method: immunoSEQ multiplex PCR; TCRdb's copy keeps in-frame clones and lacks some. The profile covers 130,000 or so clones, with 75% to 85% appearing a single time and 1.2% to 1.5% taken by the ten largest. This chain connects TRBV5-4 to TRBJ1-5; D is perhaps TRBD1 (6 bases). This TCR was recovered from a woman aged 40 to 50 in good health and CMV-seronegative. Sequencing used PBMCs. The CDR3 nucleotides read TGTGCCAGCAGCTTGGACAGGGCCAATCAGCCCCAGCATTTT. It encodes CASSLDRANQPQHF. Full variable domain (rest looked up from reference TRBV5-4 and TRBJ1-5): ETGVTQSPTHLIKTRGQQVTLRCSSQSGHNTVSWYQQALGQGPQFIFQYYREEENGRGNFPPRFSGLQFPNYSSELNVNALELDDSALYLCASSLDRANQPQHFGDGTRLSIL.